Sequencing of this TCR beta chain was carried out in a study of blood T cell repertoires in COVID-19. The wider study: Samples taken during acute and convalescent COVID-19 were collected in the United States, Italy and Spain. In each case, the material was cDNA or gDNA derived from T cells, B-cell-depleted T cells, or PBMCs.

Repertoires were generated with immunoSEQ multiplex PCR, while TCRdb's copy carries only in-frame clones and drops some. This sample has roughly 14,000 clones; approximately 92% occur once, and the top ten carry 7.6%. From germline, CDR1 is LNHDA and CDR2 SQIVND (reference sequence). Trimming left V 6 bases short and J 5 bases short, with 10 bases between. CDR3 size: 12 residues. This TCR derives from a human donor with active COVID-19. The donor label of this sample is uncertain. The chain is built from TRBV19 and TRBJ1-1; D is ambiguous. Sequencing used peripheral blood. CDR3 protein: CASSLRRTEAFF. As DNA, the CDR3 is TGTGCCAGTAGCCTACGGAGGACTGAAGCTTTCTTT.